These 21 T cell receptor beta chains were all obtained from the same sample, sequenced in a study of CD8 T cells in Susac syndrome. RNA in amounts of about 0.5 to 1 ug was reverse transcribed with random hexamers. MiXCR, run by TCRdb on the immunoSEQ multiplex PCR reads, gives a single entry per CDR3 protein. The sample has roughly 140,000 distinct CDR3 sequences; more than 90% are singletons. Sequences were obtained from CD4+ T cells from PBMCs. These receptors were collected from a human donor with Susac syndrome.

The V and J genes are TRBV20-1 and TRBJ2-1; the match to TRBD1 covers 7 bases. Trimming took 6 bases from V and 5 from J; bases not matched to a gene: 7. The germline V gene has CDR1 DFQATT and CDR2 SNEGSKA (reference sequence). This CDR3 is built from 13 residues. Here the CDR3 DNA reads TGCAGTGCCATCCGGGACAGAAACAATGAGCAGTTCTTC. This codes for CSAIRDRNNEQFF.

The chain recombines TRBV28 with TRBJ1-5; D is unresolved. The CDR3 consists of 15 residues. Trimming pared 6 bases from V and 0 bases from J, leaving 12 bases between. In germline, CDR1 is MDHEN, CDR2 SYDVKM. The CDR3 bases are TGTGCCAGCAGACCCTCAGGACCTAGCAATCAGCCCCAGCATTTT. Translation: CASRPSGPSNQPQHF.

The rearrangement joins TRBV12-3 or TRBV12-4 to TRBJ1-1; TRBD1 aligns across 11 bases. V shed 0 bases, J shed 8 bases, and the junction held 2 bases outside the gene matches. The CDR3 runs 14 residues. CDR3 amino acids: CASSLADRGQEAFF. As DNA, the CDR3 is TGTGCCAGCAGTTTAGCGGACAGGGGGCAAGAAGCTTTCTTT.

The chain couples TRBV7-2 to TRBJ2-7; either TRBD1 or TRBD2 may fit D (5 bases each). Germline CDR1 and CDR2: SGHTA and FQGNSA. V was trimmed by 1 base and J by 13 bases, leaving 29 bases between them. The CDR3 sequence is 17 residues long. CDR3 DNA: TGTGCCAGCAGCTTAGTGCAGGCCACCTGGCCGTTTGGGGGAGAATACTTC. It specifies CASSLVQATWPFGGEYF.

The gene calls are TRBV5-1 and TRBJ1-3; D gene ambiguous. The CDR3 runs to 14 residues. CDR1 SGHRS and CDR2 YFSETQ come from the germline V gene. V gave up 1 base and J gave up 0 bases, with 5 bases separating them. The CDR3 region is CASSLPDSGNTIYF. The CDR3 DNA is TGCGCCAGCAGCTTGCCAGACTCTGGAAACACCATATATTTT.

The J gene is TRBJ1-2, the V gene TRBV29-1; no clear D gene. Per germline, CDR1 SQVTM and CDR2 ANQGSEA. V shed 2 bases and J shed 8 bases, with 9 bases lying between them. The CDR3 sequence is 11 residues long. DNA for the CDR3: TGCAGCGTTGAATGGGCGGGCGGCTACACCTTC. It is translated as CSVEWAGGYTF.

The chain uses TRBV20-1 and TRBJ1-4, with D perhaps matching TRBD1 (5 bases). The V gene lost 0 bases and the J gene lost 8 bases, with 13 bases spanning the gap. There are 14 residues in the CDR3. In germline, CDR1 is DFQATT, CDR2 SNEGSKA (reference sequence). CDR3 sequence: CSARDRQGYEKLFF. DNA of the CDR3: TGCAGTGCTAGAGATCGGCAGGGATACGAAAAACTGTTTTTT.

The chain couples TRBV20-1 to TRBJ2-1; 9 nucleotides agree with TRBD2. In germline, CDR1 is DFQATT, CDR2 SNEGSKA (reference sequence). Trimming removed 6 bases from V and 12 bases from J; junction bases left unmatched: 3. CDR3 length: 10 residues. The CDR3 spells CSARLAAQFF. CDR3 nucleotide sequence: TGCAGTGCGCGACTAGCGGCGCAGTTCTTC.

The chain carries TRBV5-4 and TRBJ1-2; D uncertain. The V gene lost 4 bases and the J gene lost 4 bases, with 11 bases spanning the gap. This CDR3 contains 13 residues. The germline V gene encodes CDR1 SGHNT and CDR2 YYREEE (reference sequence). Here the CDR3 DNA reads TGTGCCAGCAGCCGGGCGGATTTCTATGGCTACACCTTC. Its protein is CASSRADFYGYTF. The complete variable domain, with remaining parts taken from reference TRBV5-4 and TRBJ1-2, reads ETGVTQSPTHLIKTRGQQVTLRCSSQSGHNTVSWYQQALGQGPQFIFQYYREEENGRGNFPPRFSGLQFPNYSSELNVNALELDDSALYLCASSRADFYGYTFGSGTRLTVV.

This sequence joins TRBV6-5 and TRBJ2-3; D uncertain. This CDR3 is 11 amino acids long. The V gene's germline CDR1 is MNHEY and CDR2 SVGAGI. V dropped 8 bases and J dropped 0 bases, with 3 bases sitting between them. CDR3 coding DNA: TGTGCCAGCTCGAGCACAGATACGCAGTATTTT. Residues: CASSSTDTQYF.

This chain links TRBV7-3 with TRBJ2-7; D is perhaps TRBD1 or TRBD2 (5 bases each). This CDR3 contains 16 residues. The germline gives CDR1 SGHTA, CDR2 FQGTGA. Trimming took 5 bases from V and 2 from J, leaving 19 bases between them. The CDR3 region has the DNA TGTGCCAGCAGCCCCCAGGGCGGGCGGAGCCCCTACGAGCAGTACTTC. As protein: CASSPQGGRSPYEQYF. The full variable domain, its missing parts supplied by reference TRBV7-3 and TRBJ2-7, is GAGVSQTPSNKVTEKGKYVELRCDPISGHTALYWYRQSLGQGPEFLIYFQGTGAADDSGLPNDRFFAVRPEGSVSTLKIQRTERGDSAVYLCASSPQGGRSPYEQYFGPGTRLTVT.

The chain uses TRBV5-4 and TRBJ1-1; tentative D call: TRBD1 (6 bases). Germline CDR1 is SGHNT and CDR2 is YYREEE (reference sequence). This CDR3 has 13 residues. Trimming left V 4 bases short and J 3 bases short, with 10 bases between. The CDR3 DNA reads TGTGCCAGCAGCGCGGACAGCCACACTGAAGCTTTCTTT. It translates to CASSADSHTEAFF.

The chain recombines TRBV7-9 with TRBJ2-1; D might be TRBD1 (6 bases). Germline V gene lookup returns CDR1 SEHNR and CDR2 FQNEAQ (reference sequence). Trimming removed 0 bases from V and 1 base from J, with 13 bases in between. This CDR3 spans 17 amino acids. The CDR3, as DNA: TGTGCCAGCAGCTTAGCGTACGCAGGGGCGTCCTACAATGAGCAGTTCTTC. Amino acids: CASSLAYAGASYNEQFF.

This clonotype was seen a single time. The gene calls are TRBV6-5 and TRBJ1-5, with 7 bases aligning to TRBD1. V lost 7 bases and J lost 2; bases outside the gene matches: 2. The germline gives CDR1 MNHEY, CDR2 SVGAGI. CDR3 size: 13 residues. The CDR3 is CASKGQGNQPQHF. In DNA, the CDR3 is TGTGCCAGCAAAGGACAGGGCAATCAGCCCCAGCATTTT.

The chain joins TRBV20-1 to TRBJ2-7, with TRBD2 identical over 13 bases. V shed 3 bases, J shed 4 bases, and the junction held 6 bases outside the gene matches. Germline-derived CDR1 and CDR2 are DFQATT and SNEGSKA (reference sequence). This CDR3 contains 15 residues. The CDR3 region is CSASLGTSGKYEQYF. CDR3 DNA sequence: TGCAGTGCTAGCCTCGGGACTAGCGGGAAATACGAGCAGTACTTC.

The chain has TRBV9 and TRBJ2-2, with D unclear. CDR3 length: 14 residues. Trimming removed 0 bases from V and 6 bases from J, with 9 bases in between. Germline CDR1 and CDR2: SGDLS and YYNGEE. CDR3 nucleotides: TGTGCCAGCAGCGTAGGAGTCACATCCGGGGAGCTGTTTTTT. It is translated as CASSVGVTSGELFF. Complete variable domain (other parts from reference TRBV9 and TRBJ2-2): DSGVTQTPKHLITATGQRVTLRCSPRSGDLSVYWYQQSLDQGLQFLIQYYNGEERAKGNILERFSAQQFPDLHSELNLSSLELGDSALYFCASSVGVTSGELFFGEGSRLTVL.

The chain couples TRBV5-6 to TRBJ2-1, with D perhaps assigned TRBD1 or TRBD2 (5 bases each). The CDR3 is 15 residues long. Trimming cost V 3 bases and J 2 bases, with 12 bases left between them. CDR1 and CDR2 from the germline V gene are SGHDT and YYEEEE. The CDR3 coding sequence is TGTGCCAGCAGCTCGCACGGGGCGGCCTACAATGAGCAGTTCTTC. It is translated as CASSSHGAAYNEQFF.

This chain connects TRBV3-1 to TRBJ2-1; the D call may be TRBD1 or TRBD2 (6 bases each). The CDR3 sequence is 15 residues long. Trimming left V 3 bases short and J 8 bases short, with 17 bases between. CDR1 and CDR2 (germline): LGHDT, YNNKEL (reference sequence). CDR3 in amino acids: CASSQGGGNLDEQFF. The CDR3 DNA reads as TGTGCCAGCAGCCAGGGGGGCGGGAATTTGGATGAGCAGTTCTTC.

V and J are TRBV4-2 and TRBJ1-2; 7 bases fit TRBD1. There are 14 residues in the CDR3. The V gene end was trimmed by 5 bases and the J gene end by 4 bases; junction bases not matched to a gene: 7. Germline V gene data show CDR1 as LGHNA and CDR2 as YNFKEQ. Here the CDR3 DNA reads TGTGCCAGCAGCTCCGGGACAGAATCCTATGGCTACACCTTC. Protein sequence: CASSSGTESYGYTF.

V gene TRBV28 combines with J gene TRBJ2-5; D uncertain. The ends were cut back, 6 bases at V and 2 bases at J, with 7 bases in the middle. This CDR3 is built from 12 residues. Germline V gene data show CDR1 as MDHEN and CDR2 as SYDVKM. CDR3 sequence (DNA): TGTGCCAGCAGACCCTCGCAAGAGACCCAGTACTTC. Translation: CASRPSQETQYF.

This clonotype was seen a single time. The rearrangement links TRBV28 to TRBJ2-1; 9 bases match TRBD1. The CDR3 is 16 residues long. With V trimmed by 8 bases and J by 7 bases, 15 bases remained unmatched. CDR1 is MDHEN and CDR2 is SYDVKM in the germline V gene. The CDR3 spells CASPGPGQGSSNEQFF. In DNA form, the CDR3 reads TGTGCCAGCCCGGGCCCCGGACAGGGGAGTTCGAATGAGCAGTTCTTC.